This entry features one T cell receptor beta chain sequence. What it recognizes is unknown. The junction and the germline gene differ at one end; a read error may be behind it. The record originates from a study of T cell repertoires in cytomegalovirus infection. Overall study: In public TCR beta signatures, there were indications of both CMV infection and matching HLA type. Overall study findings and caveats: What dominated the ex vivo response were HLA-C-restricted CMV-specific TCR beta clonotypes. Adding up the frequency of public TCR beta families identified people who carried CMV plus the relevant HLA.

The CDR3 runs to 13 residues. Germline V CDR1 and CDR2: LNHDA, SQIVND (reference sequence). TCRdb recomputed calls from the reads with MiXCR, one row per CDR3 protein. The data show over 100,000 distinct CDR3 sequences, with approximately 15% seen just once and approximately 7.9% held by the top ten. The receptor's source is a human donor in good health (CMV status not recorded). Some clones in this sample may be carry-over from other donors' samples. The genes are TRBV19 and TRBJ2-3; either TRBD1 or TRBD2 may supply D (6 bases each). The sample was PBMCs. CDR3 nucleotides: TGTGCCAGTAGTATGGGGGGCACAGATGCGCAGTATTTT. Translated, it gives CASSMGGTDAQYF. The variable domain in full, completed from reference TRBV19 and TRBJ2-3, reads DGGITQSPKYLFRKEGQNVTLSCEQNLNHDAMYWYRQDPGQGLRLIYYSQIVNDFQKGDIAEGYSVSREKKESFPLTVTSAQKNPTAFYLCASSMGGTDAQYFGPGTRLTVL.